This T cell receptor (beta chain) derives from a study of CD8 T cells in ankylosing spondylitis. This clonotype was seen at least ten times. As yet, its antigen is unknown. With molecular barcodes, quantitative 5'-RACE was used to make the TCR beta libraries. TCRdb used MiXCR to reprocess the 5' RACE reads, holding one entry per CDR3 protein. The data hold a few hundred thousand distinct CDR3 sequences, with 11% observed a single time. General study results and limits: Clones tied to disease were said to be significantly enriched in matched ankylosing spondylitis synovial fluid. In the blood and synovial fluid of reactive arthritis, some motif variants had been previously reported. One TCR beta motif, made up of several highly homologous variants, appeared characteristic of ankylosing spondylitis blood.

This TCR came from a female donor with ankylosing spondylitis or in good health (not recorded which). The sequenced material came from blood, either unsorted or a sorted T cell fraction (not recorded which).

CDR3 protein: CASSFAGKNTGELFF. CDR3 nucleotide sequence: TGCGCCAGCAGCTTCGCGGGGAAGAACACCGGGGAGCTGTTTTTT. This chain connects TRBV5-1 to TRBJ2-2; tentative D call: TRBD2 (6 bases). The CDR3 is 15 residues long. The V and J ends lost 2 bases and 1 base respectively, with 9 bases between them. CDR1 SGHRS and CDR2 YFSETQ come from the germline V gene.